Following are 22 T cell receptor beta chains from one sample sequenced in a study of T cells in tuberculosis. TCRdb keeps only in-frame clones here, not all; method: immunoSEQ multiplex PCR. The profile covers tens of thousands of clones, with 92% appearing a single time and 5.5% to 8% taken by the ten largest. Stated time point: new active TB diagnosis, blood taken before or within 7 days of starting treatment. The sequencing used PBMCs, collected at tuberculosis diagnosis. The receptors were gathered from an adult with tuberculosis.

The sample holds one count of this clone. The V call is TRBV6-1, the J call TRBJ1-5; perhaps TRBD1 as D (6 bases). The CDR3 contains 13 residues. Germline CDR1 reads MNHNS; CDR2 reads SASEGT. V lost 4 bases, J lost 4 bases, and 8 bases lay in between. CDR3 coding DNA: TGTGCCAGCAGTGGGGGGCTAAATCAGCCCCAGCATTTT. It specifies CASSGGLNQPQHF.

The rearrangement uses TRBV19 and TRBJ2-1; 11 bases match TRBD2. Germline lookup yields CDR1 LNHDA and CDR2 SQIVND (reference sequence). There are 16 residues in the CDR3. Trimming took 6 bases from V and 7 from J; bases not matched to a gene: 11. CDR3 sequence (DNA): TGTGCCAGTAGGGTTAGCGGGAGGGCGTTTATAAATGAGCAGTTCTTC. It is translated as CASRVSGRAFINEQFF.

The chain recombines TRBV2 with TRBJ2-7, with 9 nucleotides matching TRBD2. The CDR3 consists of 15 residues. The germline V gene has CDR1 SNHLY and CDR2 FYNNEI. J gave up 7 bases and V 1 base, and 8 bases lay outside the gene matches. The CDR3 loop reads CASSEGIAGVGEQYF. DNA of the CDR3: TGTGCCAGCAGTGAAGGGATAGCGGGAGTGGGGGAGCAGTACTTC. Full variable domain (rest looked up from reference TRBV2 and TRBJ2-7): EPEVTQTPSHQVTQMGQEVILRCVPISNHLYFYWYRQILGQKVEFLVSFYNNEISEKSEIFDDQFSVERPDGSNFTLKIRSTKLEDSAMYFCASSEGIAGVGEQYFGPGTRLTVT.

This chain joins TRBV19 and TRBJ1-1, with D maybe TRBD1 (6 bases). The CDR3 consists of 14 residues. Deletions cut 4 bases from V and 6 bases from J, with 15 bases between. CDR1 is LNHDA and CDR2 is SQIVND in the germline V gene (reference sequence). The CDR3 sequence: CASSRQVSSPEAFF. The CDR3 DNA reads TGTGCCAGTAGTAGACAGGTGTCCTCGCCTGAAGCTTTCTTT.

J is TRBJ1-5 and V is TRBV6-5, with D possibly being TRBD1 (5 bases). Trimming took 10 bases from V and 9 from J, leaving 16 bases between them. The CDR3 extends over 12 amino acids. Germline V lookup: CDR1 MNHEY, CDR2 SVGAGI. Here the CDR3 DNA reads TGTGCCACCGGGGGTCACCAACGGCCCCAGCATTTT. This gives the protein CATGGHQRPQHF.

The chain is built from TRBV21-1 and TRBJ2-7; the table gives TRBD1 as D, unverified against the DNA. TRBV21-1 has pseudogene status. There are 15 residues in the CDR3. This chain's CDR3 is CASSAAGTSKYEQYF. As DNA, the CDR3 is TGTGCCAGCAGCGCCGCCGGGACAAGTAAATACGAGCAGTACTTC.

The chain combines TRBV7-2 with TRBJ1-5, with TRBD1 matching over 11 bases. This CDR3 is built from 14 residues. V gave up 7 bases and J gave up 9 bases; unmatched junction bases: 8. The germline V gene has CDR1 SGHTA and CDR2 FQGNSA. CDR3 residues: CASTAGQGVRPQHF. The CDR3 DNA reads as TGTGCCAGCACTGCGGGACAGGGGGTTAGGCCCCAGCATTTT.

The V call is TRBV11-2, the J call TRBJ1-2, with D hard to call. This CDR3 is 15 amino acids long. V was shortened by 1 base and J by 0 bases, with 9 bases between the two germline ends. The germline V gene encodes CDR1 SGHAT and CDR2 FQNNGV. CDR3 sequence: CASSLAYFANYGYTF. The CDR3 DNA reads TGTGCCAGCAGCTTAGCGTATTTCGCTAACTATGGCTACACCTTC. The full variable domain, completed using reference TRBV11-2 and TRBJ1-2, is EAGVAQSPRYKIIEKRQSVAFWCNPISGHATLYWYQQILGQGPKLLIQFQNNGVVDDSQLPKDRFSAERLKGVDSTLKIQPAKLEDSAVYLCASSLAYFANYGYTFGSGTRLTVV.

Here the CDR3 reads CASSPAPISNTEAFF. Here the CDR3 DNA reads TGCGCCAGCAGCCCCGCCCCTATATCGAACACTGAAGCTTTCTTT. The rearrangement joins TRBV5-1 to TRBJ1-1; D unclear. The CDR3 covers 15 residues. Trimming shortened V by 4 bases and J by 1 base, and 14 bases separated the two germline ends. Looked up from germline, CDR1 is SGHRS and CDR2 is YFSETQ.

The CDR3 DNA sequence: TGTGCCAGCTCGCAAAACCCGGGACTAGCGGGCCAAGAGACCCAGTACTTC. This sequence encodes CASSQNPGLAGQETQYF. The chain couples TRBV18 to TRBJ2-5; 12 bases line up with TRBD2. This CDR3 has 17 amino acids. Unmatched junction bases numbered 9, after V lost 6 bases and J lost 1 base. From germline, CDR1 is KGHSH and CDR2 LQKENI.

The chain's CDR3 is CASSMRLAGTDTQYF. The CDR3 DNA follows: TGTGCCAGTAGTATGAGACTAGCGGGGACAGATACGCAGTATTTT. V gene TRBV19 combines with J gene TRBJ2-3, with 11 bases lining up with TRBD2. The CDR3 is 15 residues long. V dropped 3 bases and J dropped 3; count of bases not matched to a gene: 2. The germline CDR1 and CDR2 sequences are LNHDA and SQIVND (reference sequence).

The chain is built from TRBV27 and TRBJ2-7, with D tentatively TRBD1 (5 bases). Germline V gives CDR1 MNHEY, CDR2 SMNVEV (reference sequence). The CDR3 has 14 amino acids. V was clipped by 6 bases and J by 0 bases, with 12 bases between them. The CDR3 DNA is TGTGCCAGCAGGATAGGGGCCAACTCCTACGAGCAGTACTTC. Translating it yields CASRIGANSYEQYF.

The chain carries TRBV18 and TRBJ1-3; 9 nucleotides align to TRBD1. The CDR3 sequence is 15 residues long. Per the germline V gene, CDR1 is KGHSH and CDR2 is LQKENI. V lost 1 base and J lost 6; bases outside the gene matches: 4. CDR3 coding DNA: TGTGCCAGCTCACCACAGGGACAGGGTACAAACACCATATATTTT. This codes for CASSPQGQGTNTIYF.

The chain is built from TRBV10-3 and TRBJ1-2, with 8 nucleotides matching TRBD1. This CDR3 has 15 residues. Germline-derived CDR1 and CDR2 are ENHRY and SYGVKD. After removal of 3 bases from V and 4 bases from J, the junction contained 7 bases not matched to a gene. Here the CDR3 DNA reads TGTGCCATCAGTGAATTTCTGACAGGGGCCTATGGCTACACCTTC. Amino acids: CAISEFLTGAYGYTF.

The gene calls are TRBV10-2 and TRBJ2-7; the match to TRBD2 covers 13 bases. The CDR3 length is 14 residues. The J segment lost 6 bases and the V segment lost 6 bases, leaving 5 bases of the junction unmatched. Germline V gene lookup returns CDR1 WSHSY and CDR2 SAAADI. CDR3 DNA: TGCGCCAGCAGACTAGCGGGAGGGCCCTCCGAGCAGTACTTC. This translates into CASRLAGGPSEQYF.

This clone was recorded a few times. The chain combines TRBV11-2 with TRBJ1-5; a possible D gene is TRBD1 (5 bases). The CDR3 consists of 13 residues. The V gene lost 4 bases and the J gene lost 5 bases, with 9 bases spanning the gap. Germline loops: CDR1 SGHAT, CDR2 FQNNGV. The CDR3 region has the DNA TGTGCCAGCAGCTCAGGGTCCCATCAGCCCCAGCATTTT. Protein sequence: CASSSGSHQPQHF.

The chain combines TRBV7-2 with TRBJ1-1; no clear D gene. Germline CDR1 reads SGHTA; CDR2 reads FQGNSA. Between the trimmed V and J ends, which lost 6 bases and 6 bases, there was a span of 17 bases. The CDR3 is made up of 14 amino acids. The CDR3 here is CASRQPGGGAEAFF. The CDR3, as DNA: TGTGCCAGCAGACAACCGGGCGGAGGCGCTGAAGCTTTCTTT.

The V and J genes are TRBV7-8 and TRBJ2-7, with TRBD1 as a possible D gene (9 bases). Per the germline V gene, CDR1 is SGHVS and CDR2 is FQNEAQ. The CDR3 loop spans 17 amino acids. V was trimmed by 4 bases and J by 5 bases, leaving 24 bases between them. The CDR3 region is CASSSTGGPAGDDEQYF. Written as DNA, the CDR3 is TGTGCCAGCAGCTCTACAGGGGGCCCAGCGGGGGACGACGAGCAGTACTTC.

V usage is TRBV29-1 and J usage is TRBJ1-1; D may be TRBD1 (6 bases). Germline CDR1 is SQVTM and CDR2 is ANQGSEA. Between the trimmed V and J ends, which lost 0 bases and 4 bases, there was a span of 9 bases. This CDR3 region has 13 residues. The CDR3 is CSVEDLQGTEAFF. In DNA, the CDR3 is TGCAGCGTTGAAGATCTACAGGGCACTGAAGCTTTCTTT.

This clone was recorded only once. J is TRBJ1-1 and V is TRBV7-3, with TRBD1 as a possible D gene (5 bases). The V end was cut by 1 base, the J end by 6 bases, with 18 bases between. CDR1 is SGHTA, CDR2 FQGTGA, per germline. The CDR3 runs to 16 residues. CDR3 in amino acids: CASSLRVGGVTAEAFF. The CDR3 DNA follows: TGTGCCAGCAGCTTAAGAGTTGGGGGGGTAACGGCTGAAGCTTTCTTT.

The CDR3 is CSVGTGGVGYGYTF. The CDR3 DNA reads TGCAGCGTAGGGACAGGCGGGGTTGGCTATGGCTACACCTTC. The chain joins TRBV29-1 to TRBJ1-2, with TRBD1 matching over 8 bases. CDR1 SQVTM and CDR2 ANQGSEA come from the germline V gene. CDR3 length: 14 amino acids. The junction had 10 bases not matched to a gene; V was cut back by 6 bases and J by 4 bases.

The J gene is TRBJ2-7, the V gene TRBV10-3; 7 bases are shared with TRBD2. V shed 7 bases, J shed 3 bases, and the junction held 9 bases outside the gene matches. This CDR3 has 14 amino acids. The V gene's germline CDR1 is ENHRY and CDR2 SYGVKD. The CDR3 nucleotides are TGTGCCATCACTGCCCCGGCGGGGGTCTACGAGCAGTACTTC. As protein: CAITAPAGVYEQYF.